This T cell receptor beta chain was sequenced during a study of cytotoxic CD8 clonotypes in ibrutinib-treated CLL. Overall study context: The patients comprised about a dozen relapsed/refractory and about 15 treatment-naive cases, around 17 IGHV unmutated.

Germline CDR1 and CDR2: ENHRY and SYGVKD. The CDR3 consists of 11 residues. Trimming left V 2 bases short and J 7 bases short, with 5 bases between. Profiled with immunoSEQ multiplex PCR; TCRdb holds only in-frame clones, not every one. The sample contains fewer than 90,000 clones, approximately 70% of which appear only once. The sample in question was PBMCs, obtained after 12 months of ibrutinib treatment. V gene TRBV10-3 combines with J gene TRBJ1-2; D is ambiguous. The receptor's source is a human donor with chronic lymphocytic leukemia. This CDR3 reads CAISEDLGYTF. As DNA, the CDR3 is TGTGCCATCAGTGAGGACCTTGGCTACACCTTC.